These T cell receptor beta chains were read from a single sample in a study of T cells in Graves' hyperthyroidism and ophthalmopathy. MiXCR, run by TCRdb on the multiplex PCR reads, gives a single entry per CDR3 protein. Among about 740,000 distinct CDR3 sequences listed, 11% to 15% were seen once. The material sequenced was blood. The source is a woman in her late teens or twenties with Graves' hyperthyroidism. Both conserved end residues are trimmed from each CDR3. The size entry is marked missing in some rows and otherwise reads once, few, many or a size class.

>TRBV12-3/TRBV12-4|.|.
ASSYGQGGKPQY
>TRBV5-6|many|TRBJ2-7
ASSPRTSGSDLSSYEQY
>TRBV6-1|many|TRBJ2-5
ASNQNGRVKVTTQY
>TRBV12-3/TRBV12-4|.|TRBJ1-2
ASRPMGGRYGYT
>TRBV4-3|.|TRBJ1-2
ASSQDRAWVVDGYT
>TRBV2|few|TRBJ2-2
ASSENGPNTGELF
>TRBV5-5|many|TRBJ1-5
ASSLEGASNQPQH
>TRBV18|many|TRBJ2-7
ASSPRTGDEQY
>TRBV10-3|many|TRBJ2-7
AISEIGVSYEQY
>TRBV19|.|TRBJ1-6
ASSSIGDEASPLH
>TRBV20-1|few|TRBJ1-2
SARDATGYYGYT
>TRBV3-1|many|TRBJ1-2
ASREQGGYGYT
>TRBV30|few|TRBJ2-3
AWSLAGVPPQY
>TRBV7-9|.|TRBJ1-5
ASSSGGGPYSNQPQH
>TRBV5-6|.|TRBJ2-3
ASSLGTGRADTQY
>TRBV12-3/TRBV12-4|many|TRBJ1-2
ASSFGDRGPYGYT
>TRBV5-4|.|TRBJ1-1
ASSLPGQDTEAF
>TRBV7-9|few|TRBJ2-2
ASSSTGTGATGELF
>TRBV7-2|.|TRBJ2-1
ASSFNREDNGQF
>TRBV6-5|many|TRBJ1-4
ASSYSGMRGEKLF
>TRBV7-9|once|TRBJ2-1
ASSLAGNRGF
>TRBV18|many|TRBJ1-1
ASSPLDTNTEAF
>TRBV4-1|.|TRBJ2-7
ASSHPGDSYEQY
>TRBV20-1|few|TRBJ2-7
SARDEAPYEQY
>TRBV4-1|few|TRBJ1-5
ASSQVQGDQPQH
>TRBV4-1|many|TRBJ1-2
ASSQSVGLGYGYT
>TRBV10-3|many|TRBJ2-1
AISGTSGSPDEQF
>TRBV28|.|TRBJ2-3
ASSEQGAGTDTQY
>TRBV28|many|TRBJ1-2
ASSFPGAGGYT
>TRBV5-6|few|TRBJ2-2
ASSFGRRREKFVAGELF
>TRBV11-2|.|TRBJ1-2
ASSPMSPADPKGYT
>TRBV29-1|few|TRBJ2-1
SVETFEREWGNEQF
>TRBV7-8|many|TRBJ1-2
ASSSPGQGYGYT
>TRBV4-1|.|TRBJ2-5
ASSQDRGVQETQY
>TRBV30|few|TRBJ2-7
AWSVAGISYEQY
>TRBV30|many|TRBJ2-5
AWGKQGGETQY
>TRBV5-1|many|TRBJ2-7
ASSPGQGAYLYEQY
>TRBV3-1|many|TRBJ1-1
ASRLRQDTEAF
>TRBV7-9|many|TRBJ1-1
ASSFSMNTEAF
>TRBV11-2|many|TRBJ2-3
ASSFPGQGAGWTDTQY
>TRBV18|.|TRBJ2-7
ASSPSLAAPYEQY
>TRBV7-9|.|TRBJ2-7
ASSFPRWDKAYEQY
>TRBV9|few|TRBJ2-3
ASSPGLATADTQY